The present TCR beta chain was sequenced within a study of beta chain features in type 1 diabetes. The study, taken as a whole, reports: Among all four CD4+ subsets, Type 1 diabetes patients had TCRB CDR3s that were moderately but significantly shorter. VDJ junctions in type 1 diabetes patients carried more deletions and fewer insertions.

This clone was counted between two and nine times. Its antigen is currently unknown. Expressed TCRB transcripts were sequenced because the isolated RNA had all been reverse transcribed beforehand. Regulatory, naive and central memory T cell samples averaged around 3.9 million reads. The repertoire was sequenced with immunoSEQ multiplex PCR; TCRdb's copy has only in-frame clones and lacks some. The sample gives about 900,000 clones, around a sixth of which show up once; about 0.02% is in the top ten. The CDR3 loop spans 14 amino acids. Germline V gene data show CDR1 as LNHDA and CDR2 as SQIVND (reference sequence). V lost 6 bases, J lost 5 bases, and 7 bases stayed unmatched.

The receptor's source is a woman aged 18-29 years in good health. The V call is TRBV19, the J call TRBJ2-1; 7 nucleotides line up with TRBD2. Sample: naive CD4+ T cells from blood. The CDR3 loop reads CASSLHRGDNEQFF. The CDR3, as DNA: TGTGCCAGTAGCCTCCACCGGGGGGACAATGAGCAGTTCTTC.